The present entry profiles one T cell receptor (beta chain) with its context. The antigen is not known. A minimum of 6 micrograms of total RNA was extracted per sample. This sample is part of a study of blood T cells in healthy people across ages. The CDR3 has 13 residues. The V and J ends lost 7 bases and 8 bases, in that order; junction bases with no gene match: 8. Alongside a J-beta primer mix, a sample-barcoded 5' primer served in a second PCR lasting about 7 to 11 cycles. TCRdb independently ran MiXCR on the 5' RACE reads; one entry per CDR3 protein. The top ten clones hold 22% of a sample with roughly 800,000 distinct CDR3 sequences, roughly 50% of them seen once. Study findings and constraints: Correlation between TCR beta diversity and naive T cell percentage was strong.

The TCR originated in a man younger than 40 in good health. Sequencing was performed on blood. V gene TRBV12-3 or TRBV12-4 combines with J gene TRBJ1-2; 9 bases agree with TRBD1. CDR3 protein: CASTLDRGSGYTF. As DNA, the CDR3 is TGTGCCAGCACTCTGGACAGGGGTTCGGGCTACACCTTC.